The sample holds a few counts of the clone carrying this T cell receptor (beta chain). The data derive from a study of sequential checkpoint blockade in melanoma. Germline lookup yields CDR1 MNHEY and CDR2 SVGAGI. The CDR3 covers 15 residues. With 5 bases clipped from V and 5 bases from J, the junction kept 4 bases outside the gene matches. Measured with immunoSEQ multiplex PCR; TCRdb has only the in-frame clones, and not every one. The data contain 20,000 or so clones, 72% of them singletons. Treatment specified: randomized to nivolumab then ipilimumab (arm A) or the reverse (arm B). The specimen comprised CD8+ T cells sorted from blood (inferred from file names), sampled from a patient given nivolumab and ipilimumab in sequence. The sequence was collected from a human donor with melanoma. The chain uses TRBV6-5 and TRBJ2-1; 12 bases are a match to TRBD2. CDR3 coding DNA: TGTGCCAGCAGTCCGGGACTAGCGGGTAACAATGAGCAGTTCTTC. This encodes CASSPGLAGNNEQFF.